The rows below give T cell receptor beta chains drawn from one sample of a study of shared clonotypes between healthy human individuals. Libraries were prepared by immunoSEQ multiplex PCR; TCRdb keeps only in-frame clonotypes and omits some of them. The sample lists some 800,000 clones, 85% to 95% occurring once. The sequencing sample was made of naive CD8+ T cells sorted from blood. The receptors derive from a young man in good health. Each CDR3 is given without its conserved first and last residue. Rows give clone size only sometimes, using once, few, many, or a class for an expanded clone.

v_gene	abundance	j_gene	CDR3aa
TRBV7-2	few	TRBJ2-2	ASSLPGNTGELF
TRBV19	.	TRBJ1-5	AGSLGTDQPQH
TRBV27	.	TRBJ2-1	ASIGGANEQF
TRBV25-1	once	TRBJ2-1	ASSVTGGSPYNEQF
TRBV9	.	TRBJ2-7	ASSVEASGRYEQY
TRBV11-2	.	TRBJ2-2	ASSLGLSTGQLSGELF
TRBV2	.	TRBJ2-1	ACGGQAEQF
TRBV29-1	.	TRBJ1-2	SSAKGGENYGYT
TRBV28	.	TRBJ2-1	ASSLTYLGATYNEQF
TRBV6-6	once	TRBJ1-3	ASSHIQGSGNTIY